The clone carrying this T cell receptor (beta chain) was recorded many times. In TCRdb, the 5' RACE reads were re-called with MiXCR into one record per CDR3 protein. Of more than 95,000 distinct CDR3 sequences listed, about 8.3% are singletons. This entry belongs to a study of CD8 T cells in ankylosing spondylitis. V was cut by 6 bases and J by 9 bases, with 12 bases left in between. The CDR3 is made up of 12 amino acids. The germline CDR1 and CDR2 sequences are SGHAT and FQNNGV. Input material: blood, either unsorted or a sorted T cell fraction (not recorded which). The sequence came from a male donor with ankylosing spondylitis or in good health (not recorded which). The V call is TRBV11-2, the J call TRBJ2-1; the D gene could be TRBD1 or TRBD2 (5 bases each). CDR3 bases: TGTGCCAGCAGGCCTACCGGGACTGAGCAGTTCTTC. Protein: CASRPTGTEQFF.